This T cell receptor beta chain was captured by sequencing in a study of glioma-infiltrating T cells after dendritic cell vaccination. Per germline, CDR1 GTSNPN and CDR2 SVGIG (reference sequence). This CDR3 spans 12 amino acids. The junction had 6 bases not matched to a gene; V was cut back by 7 bases and J by 3 bases. Assay used: immunoSEQ multiplex PCR; TCRdb lists only in-frame clones, some missing. The table lists roughly 100,000 clones, under 90% of them singletons, with around 2.9% in the top ten. The sequencing here drew on blood, taken before dendritic cell vaccination. The J gene is TRBJ2-7, the V gene TRBV30, with 7 bases matching TRBD1. The origin of this receptor is a human donor with glioblastoma. DNA of the CDR3: TGTGCCTCGAGGACAGGTTACTACGAGCAGTACTTC. Protein product: CASRTGYYEQYF.